These 23 T cell receptor beta chains were sequenced from one sample in a study of beta chain features in type 1 diabetes. Study-level points and caveats: In all four CD4+ subsets, TCRB CDR3 length was significantly, moderately reduced in type 1 diabetes.

All of the isolated RNA was reverse transcribed, so expressed TCRB transcripts were sequenced. Generated by immunoSEQ multiplex PCR, the TCRdb table keeps only in-frame clones and is missing some. This sample has about 650,000 clones; 9.5% to 15% occur once, and the top ten carry more than 0.1%. Their antigens are not known. Material for sequencing was naive CD4+ T cells from blood. Every receptor here comes from a man aged 25 to 40 with type 1 diabetes.

The sample holds a few counts of this clone. J is TRBJ2-7 and V is TRBV5-1, with D perhaps matching TRBD2 (5 bases). Trimming shortened V by 4 bases and J by 4 bases, and 9 bases separated the two germline ends. This CDR3 spans 12 amino acids. Germline values: CDR1 SGHRS, CDR2 YFSETQ. The CDR3 loop reads CASSPGEYEQYF. CDR3 bases: TGCGCCAGCAGCCCCGGGGAATACGAGCAGTACTTC.

This chain joins TRBV9 and TRBJ2-7; tentative D call: TRBD1 (5 bases). This CDR3 is built from 15 residues. Germline CDR1 reads SGDLS; CDR2 reads YYNGEE. V lost 0 bases to trimming and J lost 2 bases, with 12 bases between them. The CDR3 is CASSVGQGQPYEQYF. The CDR3 coding sequence is TGTGCCAGCAGCGTAGGTCAGGGTCAGCCCTACGAGCAGTACTTC. Together with reference TRBV9 and TRBJ2-7, the CDR3 gives the full variable domain: DSGVTQTPKHLITATGQRVTLRCSPRSGDLSVYWYQQSLDQGLQFLIQYYNGEERAKGNILERFSAQQFPDLHSELNLSSLELGDSALYFCASSVGQGQPYEQYFGPGTRLTVT.

The chain links TRBV7-3 to TRBJ2-3; D is perhaps TRBD1 (6 bases). CDR1 and CDR2 from the germline V gene are SGHTA and FQGTGA. The CDR3 totals 16 residues. V dropped 5 bases and J dropped 1 base, with 16 bases sitting between them. This CDR3 reads CASSINRAVGTDTQYF. CDR3 sequence (DNA): TGTGCCAGCAGCATAAACAGGGCAGTGGGCACAGATACGCAGTATTTT.

The gene calls are TRBV25-1 and TRBJ1-1; TRBD1 might be the D (5 bases). Germline values: CDR1 MGHDK, CDR2 SYGVNS. The V and J ends lost 1 base and 6 bases respectively, with 15 bases between them. CDR3 length: 15 residues. In DNA, the CDR3 is TGTGCCAGCAGTGAATCCAATAGGGGTCTTGCTGAAGCTTTCTTT. This sequence encodes CASSESNRGLAEAFF.

The chain carries TRBV10-3 and TRBJ1-3; the D is unclear. This CDR3 region has 14 residues. V lost 9 bases and J lost 2, with 14 bases in between. CDR1 and CDR2 from the germline V gene are ENHRY and SYGVKD. CDR3 sequence (DNA): TGTGCCATAACCTCTGAGGGAACTGGAAACACCATATATTTT. Translating gives CAITSEGTGNTIYF.

This clone was detected only a few times. The chain employs TRBV19 and TRBJ2-1; D is possibly TRBD1 (6 bases). Looked up from germline, CDR1 is LNHDA and CDR2 is SQIVND (reference sequence). V was shortened by 5 bases and J by 5 bases, with 10 bases between the two germline ends. This CDR3 comprises 13 residues. Written as DNA, the CDR3 is TGTGCCAGTAGTTTTTACAGGGACAATGAGCAGTTCTTC. Translation gives CASSFYRDNEQFF.

The J gene is TRBJ1-2, the V gene TRBV28, with a tentative D call TRBD1 (5 bases). The germline gives CDR1 MDHEN, CDR2 SYDVKM. Trimming left V 5 bases short and J 0 bases short, with 10 bases between. The CDR3 totals 14 residues. DNA for the CDR3: TGTGCCAGCAGTGGCGGGGCTGCTAACTATGGCTACACCTTC. This encodes CASSGGAANYGYTF.

The gene calls are TRBV29-1 and TRBJ1-5; unclear D gene. Trimming shortened V by 6 bases and J by 4 bases, and 13 bases separated the two germline ends. Germline CDR1 SQVTM, CDR2 ANQGSEA. This CDR3 region has 13 residues. The CDR3 region is CSVMIARNQPQHF. The CDR3 nucleotides are TGCAGCGTGATGATAGCGAGGAATCAGCCCCAGCATTTT. Full variable domain (outside the CDR3, taken from reference TRBV29-1 and TRBJ1-5): SAVISQKPSRDICQRGTSLTIQCQVDSQVTMMFWYRQQPGQSLTLIATANQGSEATYESGFVIDKFPISRPNLTFSTLTVSNMSPEDSSIYLCSVMIARNQPQHFGDGTRLSIL.

This chain uses TRBV7-2 with TRBJ2-7, with D tentatively TRBD1 (6 bases). The CDR3 length is 14 residues. V was cut by 3 bases and J by 4 bases, with 13 bases left in between. Germline V gene lookup returns CDR1 SGHTA and CDR2 FQGNSA. The CDR3 region is CASSFGGRAYEQYF. The CDR3 DNA reads as TGTGCCAGCAGCTTTGGGGGCAGGGCTTACGAGCAGTACTTC.

This clone turned up a few times. The V call is TRBV2, the J call TRBJ1-6, with no clear D. This CDR3 has 14 amino acids. Germline CDR1 SNHLY, CDR2 FYNNEI. The V end lost 4 bases, the J end lost 6 bases, and 10 bases lay between the germline ends. The CDR3 coding sequence is TGTGCCAGCAGTGTCGAGATGATTAATTCACCCCTCCACTTT. Its translation is CASSVEMINSPLHF.

This clone has a handful of counts. The rearrangement links TRBV6-1 to TRBJ1-4, with D unresolved. With 7 bases removed from V and 0 bases from J, the gap between germline ends came to 9 bases. CDR1 and CDR2 from the germline V gene are MNHNS and SASEGT. The CDR3 consists of 14 residues. In DNA form, the CDR3 reads TGTGCCAGCACGAGTATCCCAACTAATGAAAAACTGTTTTTT. Translation: CASTSIPTNEKLFF.

This clone has only a few counts. The rearrangement uses TRBV19 and TRBJ1-3; D possibly corresponds to TRBD1 (6 bases). CDR1 and CDR2 (germline): LNHDA, SQIVND (reference sequence). CDR3 length: 16 amino acids. The ends were cut back, 7 bases at V and 2 bases at J, with 18 bases in the middle. CDR3 loop: CASTESWQGTGNTIYF. In DNA, the CDR3 is TGTGCCAGTACCGAAAGCTGGCAGGGGACTGGAAACACCATATATTTT.

This clone was counted once. The chain joins TRBV5-1 to TRBJ2-3; tentative D call: TRBD2 (5 bases). The V gene's germline CDR1 is SGHRS and CDR2 YFSETQ. The V and J ends lost 3 bases and 2 bases respectively, with 13 bases between them. The CDR3 totals 15 residues. CDR3 in DNA: TGCGCCAGCAGCTGGAGGTACAGCGACACAGATACGCAGTATTTT. Its translation is CASSWRYSDTDTQYF.

The chain links TRBV7-2 to TRBJ1-6; 9 bases are shared with TRBD1. V shed 4 bases, J shed 4 bases, and the junction held 5 bases outside the gene matches. Germline V lookup: CDR1 SGHTA, CDR2 FQGNSA. The CDR3 is made up of 16 amino acids. The CDR3, as DNA: TGTGCCAGCAGCTCAGGACAGGGGTCGTATAATTCACCCCTCCACTTT. It translates to CASSSGQGSYNSPLHF.

This chain uses TRBV10-3 with TRBJ2-1; possibly TRBD1 for D (6 bases). The V gene's germline CDR1 is ENHRY and CDR2 SYGVKD. Trimming left V 3 bases short and J 2 bases short, with 11 bases between. CDR3 length equals 15 residues. CDR3 in amino acids: CAISELDSTYNEQFF. In DNA form, the CDR3 reads TGTGCCATCAGTGAATTGGACAGTACCTACAATGAGCAGTTCTTC.

V usage is TRBV7-9 and J usage is TRBJ1-2; TRBD1 is a possible D gene (6 bases). V lost 6 bases and J 2 bases, leaving 13 bases between the germline ends. This CDR3 region has 14 residues. Germline assignment: CDR1 SEHNR and CDR2 FQNEAQ (reference sequence). CDR3 loop: CASRSGTLNYGYTF. CDR3 nucleotides: TGTGCCAGCAGATCCGGGACACTAAACTATGGCTACACCTTC.

CDR3 sequence reads: CASSRGKRVSGANVLTF. Here the CDR3 DNA reads TGTGCCAGCAGCCGAGGGAAGAGGGTCTCTGGGGCCAACGTCCTGACTTTC. This sequence joins TRBV4-2 and TRBJ2-6, with a weak D call TRBD2 (5 bases). The germline V gene encodes CDR1 LGHNA and CDR2 YNFKEQ. The CDR3 loop spans 17 amino acids. Deletions cut 4 bases from V and 0 bases from J, with 13 bases between.

The rearrangement joins TRBV9 to TRBJ2-7; no clear D. The V end was cut by 2 bases, the J end by 0 bases, with 9 bases between. Germline loops: CDR1 SGDLS, CDR2 YYNGEE. This CDR3 has 14 residues. The CDR3 DNA reads as TGTGCCAGCAGCGTGTCTGCGTCCTCCTACGAGCAGTACTTC. Its translation is CASSVSASSYEQYF.

The chain links TRBV19 to TRBJ2-7; D possibly matches TRBD1 or TRBD2 (5 bases each). CDR1 is LNHDA and CDR2 is SQIVND in the germline V gene (reference sequence). The V end lost 9 bases, the J end lost 0 bases, and 15 bases lay between the germline ends. This CDR3 has 14 residues. CDR3 in DNA: TGTGCCAGCACGGAGACTGGGGGCTCCTACGAGCAGTACTTC. Its protein is CASTETGGSYEQYF.

Only a few counts were recorded for this clone. The chain couples TRBV7-6 to TRBJ2-1; the D is unclear. The CDR3 has 12 amino acids. Germline CDR1 SGHVS, CDR2 FNYEAQ. V lost 5 bases and J lost 7, with 9 bases in between. The DNA for the CDR3 is TGTGCCAGCAGCCCAGGACCGAATGAGCAGTTCTTC. Translating it yields CASSPGPNEQFF.

This clone was seen only a few times. The gene calls are TRBV2 and TRBJ2-7; 9 bases map to TRBD1. The CDR3 length is 13 residues. The germline gives CDR1 SNHLY, CDR2 FYNNEI. V shed 6 bases, J shed 7 bases, and the junction held 7 bases outside the gene matches. The chain's CDR3 is CASRRTGGLEQYF. CDR3 in DNA: TGTGCCAGCAGGAGAACAGGGGGCCTTGAGCAGTACTTC.

The genes are TRBV7-2 and TRBJ2-7; 7 bases map to TRBD1. V was clipped by 4 bases and J by 2 bases; unmatched bases: 5. The CDR3 has 14 residues. CDR1 SGHTA and CDR2 FQGNSA come from the germline V gene. CDR3 bases: TGTGCCAGCAGCTCTAAGACAGGGCCCTACGAGCAGTACTTC. Translated: CASSSKTGPYEQYF.

This chain connects TRBV6-5 to TRBJ2-3; a possible D gene is TRBD2 (6 bases). The CDR3 length is 15 residues. Germline V gene lookup returns CDR1 MNHEY and CDR2 SVGAGI. V dropped 6 bases and J dropped 2 bases, with 15 bases sitting between them. CDR3 sequence reads: CASSPPGDHTDTQYF. CDR3 DNA: TGTGCCAGCAGCCCTCCGGGGGACCACACAGATACGCAGTATTTT.